This T cell receptor (beta chain) was documented in a study of beta chain features in type 1 diabetes. Remarks on this clone: Its antigen is undetermined.

Blood was drawn once from each donor into heparinised tubes. The draws averaged approximately 120 mL. Isolation of CD4+ naive, central memory, regulatory and stem cell-like memory cells was achieved by sorting via CD45RO/CCR7/CD25/CD127/CD95/CD27. The germline V gene has CDR1 MDHEN and CDR2 SYDVKM. V dropped 8 bases and J dropped 8; count of bases not matched to a gene: 8. The CDR3 spans 13 residues. Broader study findings: Type 1 diabetes patients had moderately but significantly shorter TCRB CDR3s in all four CD4+ subsets. VDJ junctions sequenced from type 1 diabetes patients showed fewer insertions and more deletions. Patients showed naive, central memory and Treg TCRB repertoires that appeared more similar than those of healthy donors.

The whole isolated RNA underwent reverse transcription, so sequencing captured expressed TCRB transcripts. Method: immunoSEQ multiplex PCR; TCRdb's copy keeps in-frame clones and lacks some. The sample lists 160,000 or so clones; roughly 9% were seen once. Sequencing was done on a sample of central memory CD4+ T cells from blood. The sequence came from a woman in her 30s with type 1 diabetes. This chain joins TRBV28 and TRBJ1-2, with 10 bases aligning to TRBD1. This CDR3 reads CASQGQGIGGYTF. The DNA of the CDR3 is TGTGCCAGCCAGGGACAGGGGATTGGCGGCTACACCTTC.